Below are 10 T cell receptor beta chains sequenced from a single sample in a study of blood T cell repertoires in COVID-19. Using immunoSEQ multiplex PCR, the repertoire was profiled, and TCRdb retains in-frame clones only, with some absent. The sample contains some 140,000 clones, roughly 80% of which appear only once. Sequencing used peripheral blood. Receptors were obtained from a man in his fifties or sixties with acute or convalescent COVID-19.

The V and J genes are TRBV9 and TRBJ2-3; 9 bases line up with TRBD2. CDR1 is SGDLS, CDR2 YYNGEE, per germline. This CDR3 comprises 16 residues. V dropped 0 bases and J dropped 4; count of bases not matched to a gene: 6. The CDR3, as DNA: TGTGCCAGCAGCGTAGAAGGGACTAGCCGGGCAGATACGCAGTATTTT. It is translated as CASSVEGTSRADTQYF.

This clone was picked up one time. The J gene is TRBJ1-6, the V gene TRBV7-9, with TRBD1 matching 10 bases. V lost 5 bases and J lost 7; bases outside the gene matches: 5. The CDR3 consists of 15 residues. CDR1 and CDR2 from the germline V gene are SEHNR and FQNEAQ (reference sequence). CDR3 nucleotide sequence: TGTGCCAGCAGCGCCGGGACAGGGGACAATTCACCCCTCCACTTT. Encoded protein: CASSAGTGDNSPLHF.

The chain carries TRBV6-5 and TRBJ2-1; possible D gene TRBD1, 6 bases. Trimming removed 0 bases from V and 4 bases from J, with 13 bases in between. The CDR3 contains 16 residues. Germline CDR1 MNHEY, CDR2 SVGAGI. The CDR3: CASSYSRTEPYNEQFF. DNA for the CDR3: TGTGCCAGCAGTTACTCGAGGACAGAACCTTACAATGAGCAGTTCTTC.

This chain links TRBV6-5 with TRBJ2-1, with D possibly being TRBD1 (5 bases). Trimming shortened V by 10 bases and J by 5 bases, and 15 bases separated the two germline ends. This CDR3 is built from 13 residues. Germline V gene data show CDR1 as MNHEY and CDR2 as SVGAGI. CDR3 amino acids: CATRRGAHNEQFF. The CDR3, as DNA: TGTGCCACCCGAAGGGGCGCTCACAATGAGCAGTTCTTC.

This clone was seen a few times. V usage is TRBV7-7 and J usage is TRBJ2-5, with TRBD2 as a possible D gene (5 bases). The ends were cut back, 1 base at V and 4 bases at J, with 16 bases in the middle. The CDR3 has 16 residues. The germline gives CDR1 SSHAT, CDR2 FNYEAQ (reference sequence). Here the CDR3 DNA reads TGTGCCAGCAGCTTAGGGGGAGTTAGAGGGAGAGAGACCCAGTACTTC. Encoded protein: CASSLGGVRGRETQYF.

The CDR3 nucleotides are TGTGCCACCTACGAAAGGACAGCCTCGAACACTGAAGCTTTCTTT. Translated, it gives CATYERTASNTEAFF. The rearrangement links TRBV19 to TRBJ1-1, with a weak D call TRBD1 (6 bases). Germline V gene sequence: CDR1 LNHDA, CDR2 SQIVND (reference sequence). Deletions cut 10 bases from V and 1 base from J, with 19 bases between. CDR3 size: 15 residues. Using reference TRBV19 and TRBJ1-1 for the parts outside the CDR3, the full variable domain is DGGITQSPKYLFRKEGQNVTLSCEQNLNHDAMYWYRQDPGQGLRLIYYSQIVNDFQKGDIAEGYSVSREKKESFPLTVTSAQKNPTAFYLCATYERTASNTEAFFGQGTRLTVV.

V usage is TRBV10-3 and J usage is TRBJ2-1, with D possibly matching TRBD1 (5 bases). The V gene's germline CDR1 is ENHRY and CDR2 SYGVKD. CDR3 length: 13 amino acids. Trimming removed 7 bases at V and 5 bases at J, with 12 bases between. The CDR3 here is CAITTDINNEQFF. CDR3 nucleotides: TGTGCCATCACTACGGACATTAACAATGAGCAGTTCTTC.

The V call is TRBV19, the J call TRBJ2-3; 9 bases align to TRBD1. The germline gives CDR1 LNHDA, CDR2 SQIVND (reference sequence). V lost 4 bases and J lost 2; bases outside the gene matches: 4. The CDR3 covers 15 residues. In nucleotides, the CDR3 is TGTGCCAGTAGTACGGGACAGGGAAACACAGATACGCAGTATTTT. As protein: CASSTGQGNTDTQYF.

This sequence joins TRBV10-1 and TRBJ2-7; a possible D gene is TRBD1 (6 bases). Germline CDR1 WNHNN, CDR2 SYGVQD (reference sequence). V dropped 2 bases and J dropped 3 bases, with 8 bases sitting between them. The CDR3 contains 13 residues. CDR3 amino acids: CASSEGQNYEQYF. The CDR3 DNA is TGCGCCAGCAGTGAGGGACAGAACTACGAGCAGTACTTC.

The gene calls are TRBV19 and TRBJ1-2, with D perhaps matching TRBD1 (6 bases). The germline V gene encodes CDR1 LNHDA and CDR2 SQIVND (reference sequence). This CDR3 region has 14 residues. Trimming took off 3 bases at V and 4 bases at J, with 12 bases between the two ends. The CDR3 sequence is CASSIHRASYGYTF. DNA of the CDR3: TGTGCCAGTAGTATCCACAGGGCCAGCTATGGCTACACCTTC.